Each of the 29 T cell receptor beta chains below was sequenced from the same sample in a study of molecular identifiers for immune sequencing clone quantification. TCRdb re-analysed the PCR reads in MiXCR, keeping a single row per CDR3 protein. The sample contains some 650,000 distinct CDR3 sequences, just under 20% of which appear only once. Material for sequencing was naive CD8+ T cells from blood, with Jurkat cell RNA spiked in. Stated subset: FACS-sorted CD8+CD4-CCR7+CD45RA+ naive T cells. The receptors come from a human donor in good health. Some libraries in this study had Jurkat cell RNA spiked in.

This clonotype came up many times. This chain connects TRBV4-2 to TRBJ1-1; TRBD1 aligns across 8 bases. The CDR3 length is 21 residues. CDR1 LGHNA and CDR2 YNFKEQ come from the germline V gene. V trimming: 4 bases; J trimming: 3 bases; junction bases outside the gene matches: 25. CDR3 sequence: CASSLPDGMVAGGGKDTEAFF. The CDR3 bases are TGTGCCAGCAGCCTCCCGGATGGAATGGTGGCAGGGGGCGGCAAGGACACTGAAGCTTTCTTT.

To note about this clonotype: This sequence is one base from a far larger clone and is likely a read error. The chain employs TRBV7-6 and TRBJ1-1; D call uncertain. The CDR3 loop spans 13 amino acids. Germline V gene sequence: CDR1 SGHVS, CDR2 FNYEAQ. In DNA form, the CDR3 reads TGTGCCAGCGGCTTAGCGCCGAACACTGAAGCTTTCTTT. It yields the protein CASGLAPNTEAFF.

The chain combines TRBV29-1 with TRBJ2-7; D perhaps matches TRBD1 (5 bases). Germline V gene data show CDR1 as SQVTM and CDR2 as ANQGSEA. The CDR3 runs 13 residues. The ends were cut back, 5 bases at V and 0 bases at J, with 11 bases in the middle. CDR3 DNA: TGCAGCGTTCAAGGGGCAAACTCCTACGAGCAGTACTTC. Its translation: CSVQGANSYEQYF.

This clonotype came up a few times. The chain is built from TRBV27 and TRBJ2-7; D possibly uses TRBD1 or TRBD2 (5 bases each). V lost 5 bases to trimming and J lost 3 bases, with 14 bases between them. The CDR3 is 14 residues long. The germline CDR1 and CDR2 sequences are MNHEY and SMNVEV (reference sequence). The CDR3 reads CASSPTGALYEQYF. CDR3 coding DNA: TGTGCCAGCAGTCCTACCGGGGCACTCTACGAGCAGTACTTC.

This clonotype was seen many times. At one boundary the junction diverges from the germline segment, which might be a read error. This sequence joins TRBV6-4 and TRBJ2-3, with a weak D call TRBD2 (5 bases). This CDR3 region has 13 residues. The germline gives CDR1 MRHNA, CDR2 SNTAGT. CDR3 DNA: TGTGCCAGCCGTGACGGGGTCACAGATACGCAGTATTTT. Its protein product is CASRDGVTDTQYF.

This clonotype has a handful of counts. This rearrangement joins TRBV9 to TRBJ2-7, with D perhaps matching TRBD1 or TRBD2 (5 bases each). Trimming pared 0 bases from V and 4 bases from J, leaving 11 bases between. Germline V gene data show CDR1 as SGDLS and CDR2 as YYNGEE. The CDR3 consists of 14 residues. CDR3 residues: CASSVGDEGYEQYF. The DNA of the CDR3 is TGTGCCAGCAGCGTAGGGGATGAGGGGTACGAGCAGTACTTC.

This clonotype occurred many times. The chain joins TRBV24-1 to TRBJ2-4, with 13 bases matching TRBD2. CDR3 length: 20 residues. Germline CDR1 and CDR2: KGHDR and SFDVKD. The V segment lost 5 bases and the J segment 0 bases; nucleotides outside the gene matches: 12. This CDR3 reads CATSGPPTSGRPLAKNIQYF. CDR3 nucleotide sequence: TGTGCCACCAGTGGTCCCCCGACTAGCGGGAGGCCGTTAGCCAAAAACATTCAGTACTTC.

A remark on this clonotype: Since a much larger clone is just one base distant, this may be a read error. The gene calls are TRBV7-9 and TRBJ2-7; D is possibly TRBD2 (5 bases). CDR1 is SEHNR and CDR2 is FQNEAQ in the germline V gene (reference sequence). The CDR3 loop spans 13 amino acids. This chain's CDR3 is CAGSDGEHYEQYF. CDR3 coding DNA: TGTGCCGGCAGCGACGGGGAACACTACGAGCAGTACTTC.

In this sample, this clonotype turned up many times. The chain recombines TRBV7-9 with TRBJ1-5, with D perhaps TRBD1 (5 bases). Germline lookup yields CDR1 SEHNR and CDR2 FQNEAQ (reference sequence). The V and J ends lost 3 bases and 8 bases respectively, with 8 bases between them. The length of the CDR3 is 12 residues. CDR3 residues: CASSLGVEPQHF. The CDR3 DNA is TGTGCCAGCAGCTTGGGGGTGGAGCCCCAGCATTTT.

This clonotype appeared a few times. A much bigger clone sits one base away, suggesting this may be a read error. V gene TRBV7-6 combines with J gene TRBJ2-3; tentatively, D is TRBD1 or TRBD2 (7 bases each). V was shortened by 4 bases and J by 4 bases, with 12 bases between the two germline ends. CDR3 length equals 14 residues. Germline CDR1 SGHVS, CDR2 FNYEAQ. The CDR3 here is CASSSAGGADTQYF. The CDR3 DNA follows: TGTGCCAGCAGCTCGGCAGGGGGGGCAGATACGCAGTATTTT.

This clonotype has at least ten counts. The CDR3 DNA reads TGTGCCAGCAGTTTTTCTGGGGGCCAGGAGACCCAGTACTTC. Translation: CASSFSGGQETQYF. This chain links TRBV12-3 or TRBV12-4 with TRBJ2-5, with a tentative D call TRBD1 (6 bases). V was shortened by 3 bases and J by 5 bases, with 13 bases between the two germline ends. CDR3 size: 14 residues.

This clonotype was seen many times. This chain uses TRBV30 with TRBJ2-3, with 7 bases fitting TRBD2. CDR3 length: 14 residues. CDR1 GTSNPN and CDR2 SVGIG come from the germline V gene (reference sequence). V dropped 2 bases and J dropped 4; count of bases not matched to a gene: 6. The CDR3 spells CAWSRTGGADTQYF. The CDR3 bases are TGTGCCTGGAGTAGAACGGGAGGTGCAGATACGCAGTATTTT.

This clonotype was found many times. The chain joins TRBV7-9 to TRBJ2-3; D could derive from TRBD1 or TRBD2 (5 bases each). V was shortened by 6 bases and J by 1 base, with 17 bases between the two germline ends. The CDR3 has 16 amino acids. Germline V gene lookup returns CDR1 SEHNR and CDR2 FQNEAQ (reference sequence). CDR3 coding DNA: TGTGCCAGCAGATTTATGGGGACGGCAGGCACAGATACGCAGTATTTT. Translation: CASRFMGTAGTDTQYF.

To note about this clonotype: One end of the junction is discordant with germline, which a read error may explain. This chain joins TRBV6-1 and TRBJ1-1; no firm D call. Germline V gives CDR1 MNHNS, CDR2 SASEGT. This CDR3 comprises 13 residues. The CDR3 sequence is CASSEGGVLATSF. The DNA for the CDR3 is TGTGCCAGCAGTGAAGGTGGGGTCCTGGCAACTTCCTTT.

This clonotype was seen repeatedly, ten times or more. The chain joins TRBV3-1 to TRBJ2-7, with D possibly being TRBD1 (5 bases). V was pared by 0 bases and J by 2 bases, with 11 bases between. The CDR3 length is 15 residues. Per germline, CDR1 LGHDT and CDR2 YNNKEL (reference sequence). The CDR3 protein is CASSQEQTAPYEQYF. CDR3 nucleotides: TGTGCCAGCAGCCAAGAACAGACAGCTCCCTACGAGCAGTACTTC.

This clonotype was detected many times. The gene calls are TRBV6-2 or TRBV6-3 and TRBJ2-5, with TRBD2 as a possible D gene (5 bases). Germline-derived CDR1 and CDR2 are MNHEY and SVGEGT. V lost 0 bases to trimming and J lost 7 bases, with 6 bases between them. The CDR3 sequence is 12 residues long. CDR3 in DNA: TGTGCCAGCAGTTACTCCCGGGGGACCCAGTACTTC. Protein sequence: CASSYSRGTQYF.

CDR3 residues: CSARAYADSGGGDEQYF. In DNA form, the CDR3 reads TGCAGTGCTAGAGCTTACGCGGACAGCGGGGGCGGCGACGAGCAGTACTTC. The chain couples TRBV20-1 to TRBJ2-7, with TRBD2 identical over 8 bases. The CDR3 runs to 17 residues. Germline V lookup: CDR1 DFQATT, CDR2 SNEGSKA (reference sequence). With V trimmed by 1 base and J by 5 bases, 16 bases remained unmatched.

In its sample, this clonotype was seen many times. This chain links TRBV7-8 with TRBJ2-2; 13 bases match TRBD2. V shed 3 bases, J shed 5 bases, and the junction held 3 bases outside the gene matches. CDR3 length equals 16 residues. Germline CDR1 and CDR2: SGHVS and FQNEAQ. CDR3 in amino acids: CASSLLTSGGTGELFF. CDR3 nucleotide sequence: TGTGCCAGCAGCTTGTTGACTAGCGGGGGGACCGGGGAGCTGTTTTTT.

This clonotype was seen many times. The chain joins TRBV7-9 to TRBJ2-4; 7 nucleotides match TRBD1. This CDR3 is built from 15 residues. V was clipped by 6 bases and J by 5 bases; unmatched bases: 10. From germline, CDR1 is SEHNR and CDR2 FQNEAQ (reference sequence). CDR3 residues: CASSYITGVENIQYF. As DNA, the CDR3 is TGTGCCAGCAGTTATATCACAGGGGTCGAAAACATTCAGTACTTC.

This clonotype was found many times. The chain links TRBV29-1 to TRBJ2-3, with D perhaps TRBD1 (6 bases). Deletions cut 6 bases from V and 2 bases from J, with 15 bases between. This CDR3 is 14 amino acids long. Germline CDR1 is SQVTM and CDR2 is ANQGSEA. The CDR3 DNA follows: TGCAGCGTCGAGACGACAGGACCCACAGATACGCAGTATTTT. Amino acids: CSVETTGPTDTQYF.

This clonotype occurred a few times. V is TRBV18 and J is TRBJ2-1, with D tentatively TRBD1 or TRBD2 (5 bases each). The CDR3 is 17 amino acids. V was cut by 4 bases and J by 6 bases, with 22 bases left in between. Germline V gene lookup returns CDR1 KGHSH and CDR2 LQKENI. As DNA, the CDR3 is TGTGCCAGCTCACTCGGGGCCGATCCGGGTCAACTCAATGAGCAGTTCTTC. Its translation: CASSLGADPGQLNEQFF.

This clonotype was observed a few times. The chain recombines TRBV19 with TRBJ2-3; D gene unclear. Germline V CDR1 and CDR2: LNHDA, SQIVND (reference sequence). Trimming took 3 bases from V and 2 from J, leaving 9 bases between them. The CDR3 is 14 residues long. The CDR3 here is CASSIAAVTDTQYF. For the CDR3, the DNA is TGTGCCAGTAGTATTGCGGCCGTCACAGATACGCAGTATTTT.

This clonotype has a count of ten or more. This sequence joins TRBV20-1 and TRBJ1-1; maybe TRBD1 (5 bases). The germline V and J ends were trimmed by 6 bases and 2 bases, with 10 bases remaining between them. This CDR3 is built from 12 residues. Germline loops: CDR1 DFQATT, CDR2 SNEGSKA (reference sequence). The CDR3 region is CSANDRNTEAFF. CDR3 sequence (DNA): TGCAGTGCCAACGACAGAAACACTGAAGCTTTCTTT.

In this sample, this clonotype turned up a few times. The chain employs TRBV7-6 and TRBJ2-7, with D possibly matching TRBD1 (5 bases). There are 13 residues in the CDR3. Germline assignment: CDR1 SGHVS and CDR2 FNYEAQ. V lost 0 bases and J 3 bases, leaving 6 bases between the germline ends. The chain's CDR3 is CASSLATDYEQYF. In DNA form, the CDR3 reads TGTGCCAGCAGCTTAGCGACAGACTACGAGCAGTACTTC.

This clonotype was counted at least ten times. V gene TRBV7-6 combines with J gene TRBJ2-1; weak D call: TRBD1 (5 bases). CDR1 and CDR2 from the germline V gene are SGHVS and FNYEAQ. This CDR3 region has 14 residues. V was pared by 0 bases and J by 8 bases, with 11 bases between. In DNA, the CDR3 is TGTGCCAGCAGCTTAGCGGGGCAGGCCCATGAGCAGTTCTTC. Translating it yields CASSLAGQAHEQFF.

This clonotype was recorded many times. The V gene is TRBV7-9, the J gene TRBJ2-1, with D possibly matching TRBD2 (5 bases). V lost 8 bases and J 5 bases, leaving 13 bases between the germline ends. CDR3 size: 13 residues. CDR1 is SEHNR, CDR2 FQNEAQ, per germline (reference sequence). CDR3 coding DNA: TGTGCCAGCGAGAGGACTCCCCACAATGAGCAGTTCTTC. It codes for CASERTPHNEQFF.

At least ten counts were recorded for this clonotype. The chain has TRBV6-2 or TRBV6-3 and TRBJ2-7, with TRBD2 identical over 12 bases. The CDR3 contains 16 residues. V shed 5 bases and J 2 bases; nucleotides not matched to a gene: 7. Germline V gene lookup returns CDR1 MNHEY and CDR2 SVGEGT. CDR3 protein: CASSPRLAGEPYEQYF. The CDR3 DNA sequence: TGTGCCAGCAGTCCGAGACTAGCGGGAGAACCCTACGAGCAGTACTTC.

As for this clonotype: Relative to the germline gene, one junction end is altered; a read error may explain this. The chain couples TRBV9 to TRBJ2-2; D possibly corresponds to TRBD2 (5 bases). The CDR3 totals 16 residues. Germline CDR1 and CDR2: SGDLS and YYNGEE. The CDR3 nucleotides read TGTGCCGGCAGCGCCCCTGGAGCGGAGAACACCGGGGAGCTGTTTTTT. It codes for CAGSAPGAENTGELFF.

This clonotype was recorded only once. This sequence may be a read error, since a much larger clone differs from it by one base. J is TRBJ2-1 and V is TRBV24-1; 11 nucleotides align to TRBD2. Germline values: CDR1 KGHDR, CDR2 SFDVKD. CDR3 size: 15 residues. J lost 11 bases, V lost 2 bases, and 7 bases had no gene match. As DNA, the CDR3 is TGTGCCACCAGTGATTCGACAGGACTAGCGGGCCAGCAGTTCTTC. Its protein is CATSDSTGLAGQQFF.